This T cell receptor beta chain was retrieved from a study of blood T cell repertoires in COVID-19. On the study more broadly: COVID-19 samples, acute and convalescent, were from the United States, Italy and Spain.

From germline, CDR1 is GTSNPN and CDR2 SVGIG (reference sequence). There are 12 residues in the CDR3. Original processing notes: Estimated nucleated cell counts came from reference gene primer amplification. Generated by immunoSEQ multiplex PCR, the TCRdb table keeps only in-frame clones and is missing some. V and J calls and clone size are as listed in that table; D and trimming were resolved from the DNA. The profile shows about 200,000 clones, approximately 90% of them singletons. This chain uses TRBV30 with TRBJ2-1; 8 bases agree with TRBD2. This TCR came from a man aged 55-75 years with COVID-19, enrolled during active disease. Sequenced material: peripheral blood. The CDR3 DNA follows: TGTGCGAAAAGCGGGAGTTGGAATGAGCAGTTCTTC. Protein: CAKSGSWNEQFF.